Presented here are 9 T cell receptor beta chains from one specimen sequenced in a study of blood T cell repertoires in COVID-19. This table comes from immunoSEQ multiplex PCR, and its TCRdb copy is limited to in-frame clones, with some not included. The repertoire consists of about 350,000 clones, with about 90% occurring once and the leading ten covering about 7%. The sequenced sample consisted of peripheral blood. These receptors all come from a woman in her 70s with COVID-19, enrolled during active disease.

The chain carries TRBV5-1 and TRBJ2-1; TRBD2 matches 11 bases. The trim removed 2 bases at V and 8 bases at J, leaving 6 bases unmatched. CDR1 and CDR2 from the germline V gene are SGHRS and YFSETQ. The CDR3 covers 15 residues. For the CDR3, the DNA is TGCGCCAGCAGCTTTAGCGGGGGGGCCGGAGATGAGCAGTTCTTC. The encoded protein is CASSFSGGAGDEQFF.

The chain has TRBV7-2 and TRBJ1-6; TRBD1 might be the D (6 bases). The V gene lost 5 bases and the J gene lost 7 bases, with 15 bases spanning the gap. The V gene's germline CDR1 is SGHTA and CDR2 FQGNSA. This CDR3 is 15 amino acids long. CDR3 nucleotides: TGTGCCAGCAGCCCGACAGGTACCCTAAATTCACCCCTCCACTTT. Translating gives CASSPTGTLNSPLHF.

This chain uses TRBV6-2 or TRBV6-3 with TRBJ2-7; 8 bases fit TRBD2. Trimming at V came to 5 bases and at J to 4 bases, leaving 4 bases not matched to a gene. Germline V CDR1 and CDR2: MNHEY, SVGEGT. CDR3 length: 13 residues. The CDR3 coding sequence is TGTGCCAGCAGTAGCGGGGGCTTTTACGAGCAGTACTTC. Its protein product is CASSSGGFYEQYF.

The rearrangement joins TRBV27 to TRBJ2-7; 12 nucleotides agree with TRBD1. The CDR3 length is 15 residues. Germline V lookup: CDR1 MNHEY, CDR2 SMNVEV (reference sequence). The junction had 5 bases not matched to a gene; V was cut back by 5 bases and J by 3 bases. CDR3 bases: TGTGCCAGCAGTCTCGGGACAGGGGGCTTCTACGAGCAGTACTTC. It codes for CASSLGTGGFYEQYF.

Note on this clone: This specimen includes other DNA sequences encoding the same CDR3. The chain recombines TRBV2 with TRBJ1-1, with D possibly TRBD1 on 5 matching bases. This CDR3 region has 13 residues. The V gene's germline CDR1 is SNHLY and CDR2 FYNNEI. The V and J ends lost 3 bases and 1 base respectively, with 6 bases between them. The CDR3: CASSDTGNTEAFF. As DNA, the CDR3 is TGTGCCAGCAGTGACACAGGGAACACTGAAGCTTTCTTT.

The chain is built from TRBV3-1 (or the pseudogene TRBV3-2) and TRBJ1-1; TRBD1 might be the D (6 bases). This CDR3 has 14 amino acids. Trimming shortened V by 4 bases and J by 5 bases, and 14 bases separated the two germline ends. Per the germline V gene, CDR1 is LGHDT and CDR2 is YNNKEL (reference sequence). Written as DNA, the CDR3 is TGTGCCAGCAGCCCCCAACAGGGACGTACTGAAGCTTTCTTT. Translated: CASSPQQGRTEAFF.

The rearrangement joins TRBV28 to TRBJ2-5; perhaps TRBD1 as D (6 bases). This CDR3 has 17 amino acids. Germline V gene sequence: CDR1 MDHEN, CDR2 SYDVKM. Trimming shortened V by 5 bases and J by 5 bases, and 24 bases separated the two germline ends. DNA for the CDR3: TGTGCCAGCAGTCCTATATCCGAGGGGGATTCATTGGAGACCCAGTACTTC. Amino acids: CASSPISEGDSLETQYF.

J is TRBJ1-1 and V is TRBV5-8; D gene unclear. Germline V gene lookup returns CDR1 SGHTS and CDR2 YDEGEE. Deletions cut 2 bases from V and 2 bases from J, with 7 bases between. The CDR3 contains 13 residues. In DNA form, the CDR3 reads TGTGCCAGCAGCTTCCAGGAAAACACTGAAGCTTTCTTT. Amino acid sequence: CASSFQENTEAFF.

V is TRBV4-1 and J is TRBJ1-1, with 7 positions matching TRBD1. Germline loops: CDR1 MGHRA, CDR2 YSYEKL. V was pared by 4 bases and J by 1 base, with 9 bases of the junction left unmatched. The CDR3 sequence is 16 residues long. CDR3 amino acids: CASSPGQARGNTEAFF. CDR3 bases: TGCGCCAGCAGCCCCGGACAGGCGAGGGGGAACACTGAAGCTTTCTTT.